Listed below are T cell receptor beta chains from one sample, sequenced in a study of T cell responses to AZD1222 COVID-19 vaccine. Sequenced by immunoSEQ multiplex PCR; TCRdb stores in-frame clones only, minus some. The sample has about 130,000 clones, about nine tenths seen once. The material was peripheral blood, obtained on day 0 of AZD1222 vaccination. These receptors all stem from an adult in good health. CDR3s include the opening cysteine and the closing phenylalanine or tryptophan. D genes are given only for firm matches. Clone size appears in some rows only: once, few, many, or a class for an expanded clone.

D | size | J | V | CDR3 | DNA
. | . | TRBJ1-1 | TRBV5-4 | CASSPPGGSTEAFF | TGTGCCAGCAGCCCCCCTGGGGGCAGCACTGAAGCTTTCTTT
. | . | TRBJ1-5 | TRBV5-3 | CARSFEDNSNQPQHF | TGTGCCAGAAGCTTTGAGGATAACAGCAATCAGCCCCAGCATTTT
. | . | TRBJ1-1 | TRBV19 | CASSIVIPNTEAFF | TGTGCCAGTAGTATAGTCATACCGAACACTGAAGCTTTCTTT
. | . | TRBJ2-7 | TRBV5-1 | CASSLAVYEQYF | TGCGCCAGCAGCTTGGCCGTATACGAGCAGTACTTC
. | . | TRBJ1-4 | TRBV2 | CASSPEGGGADEKLFF | TGTGCCAGCAGTCCCGAGGGGGGGGGCGCTGATGAAAAACTGTTTTTT
. | . | TRBJ1-5 | TRBV10-3 | CAISETGGTPSNQPQHF | TGTGCCATCAGTGAGACAGGAGGAACCCCTAGCAATCAGCCCCAGCATTTT
. | . | TRBJ2-5 | TRBV18 | CASSLYGGQETQYF | TGTGCCAGCTCTCTCTACGGGGGCCAAGAGACCCAGTACTTC
TRBD2 | . | TRBJ2-6 | TRBV7-8 | CASSLARGASGANVLTF | TGTGCCAGCAGCTTAGCGCGGGGGGCCTCTGGGGCCAACGTCCTGACTTTC
. | . | TRBJ1-5 | TRBV19 | CASSIANQPQHF | TGTGCCAGTAGTATAGCCAATCAGCCCCAGCATTTT
. | many | TRBJ2-5 | TRBV11-2 | CASSIGGGAGLETQYF | TGTGCCAGCAGCATAGGGGGTGGGGCAGGGCTAGAGACCCAGTACTTC
TRBD1 | . | TRBJ2-7 | TRBV6-2/TRBV6-3 | CASSDRGAYEQYF | TGTGCCAGCAGCGACAGGGGGGCCTACGAGCAGTACTTC
. | . | TRBJ2-3 | TRBV3-1/TRBV3-2 | CASSQEPKGLSQDTQYF | TGTGCCAGCAGCCAGGAACCAAAGGGACTCAGTCAGGATACGCAGTATTTT
. | once | TRBJ2-7 | TRBV11-2 | CASSSQRGFDEQYF | TGTGCCAGCAGCTCACAGCGCGGGTTCGACGAGCAGTACTTC
. | . | TRBJ1-6 | TRBV7-3 | CASSLTSGPLVPLHF | TGTGCCAGCAGCTTAACGTCGGGGCCTCTAGTACCCCTCCACTTT
. | . | TRBJ1-1 | TRBV18 | CASSIQNGFTEAFF | TGTGCCAGCTCTATACAGAATGGATTCACTGAAGCTTTCTTT
TRBD1 | . | TRBJ2-7 | TRBV2 | CASRLGQVSYEQYF | TGTGCCAGCAGGCTAGGACAGGTATCCTACGAGCAGTACTTC
. | once | TRBJ2-2 | TRBV10-1 | CASSEDSSTGELFF | TGCGCCAGCAGTGAAGACAGCTCAACCGGGGAGCTGTTTTTT
TRBD1 | . | TRBJ1-2 | TRBV6-5 | CASSYYRTGSYTF | TGTGCCAGCAGTTACTACCGGACAGGCTCCTACACCTTC
. | . | TRBJ1-6 | TRBV5-4 | CASSSTAGSPLHF | TGTGCCAGCAGCTCGACCGCGGGTTCACCCCTCCACTTT
. | . | TRBJ2-7 | TRBV19 | CASSSGAYEQYF | TGTGCCAGTAGTTCAGGGGCCTACGAGCAGTACTTC
TRBD1 | . | TRBJ2-7 | TRBV6-5 | CASSGGGQGGHEQYF | TGTGCCAGCAGCGGTGGCGGACAGGGGGGTCACGAGCAGTACTTC
. | once | TRBJ1-1 | TRBV5-4 | CASSYGSPFDTEAFF | TGTGCCAGCAGCTATGGGTCCCCATTCGACACTGAAGCTTTCTTT
TRBD1 | . | TRBJ2-5 | TRBV15 | CATLTARDRGETQYF | TGTGCCACGTTAACTGCCCGGGACAGGGGTGAGACCCAGTACTTC
. | . | TRBJ2-7 | TRBV4-1 | CASSQDRADYEQYF | TGCGCCAGCAGCCAAGATAGGGCGGACTACGAGCAGTACTTC
. | . | TRBJ1-1 | TRBV30 | CAWRRGRVIGTEAFF | TGTGCCTGGAGACGGGGCAGAGTTATAGGCACTGAAGCTTTCTTT
TRBD2 | . | TRBJ2-1 | TRBV28 | CASSSPGGSNEQFF | TGTGCCAGCAGTTCCCCGGGGGGGTCCAATGAGCAGTTCTTC
TRBD1 | once | TRBJ1-5 | TRBV28 | CASSATGGGQPQHF | TGTGCCAGCAGTGCGACAGGGGGCGGACAGCCCCAGCATTTT
TRBD2 | once | TRBJ2-7 | TRBV6-2/TRBV6-3 | CASSYPGGPYEQYF | TGTGCCAGCAGTTACCCGGGGGGGCCCTACGAGCAGTACTTC
. | once | TRBJ1-6 | TRBV27 | CASSLSKGSPLHF | TGTGCCAGCAGTTTATCGAAGGGTTCACCCCTCCACTTT
. | . | TRBJ2-5 | TRBV28 | CASRGFQETQYF | TGTGCCAGCAGAGGGTTCCAGGAGACCCAGTACTTC
. | . | TRBJ1-2 | TRBV24-1 | CATSDFGQNYGYTF | TGTGCCACCAGTGATTTTGGTCAGAACTATGGCTACACCTTC
TRBD1 | . | TRBJ1-1 | TRBV5-1 | CASSAAGTGNTEAFF | TGCGCCAGCAGCGCCGCCGGGACAGGGAACACTGAAGCTTTCTTT
. | few | TRBJ2-2 | TRBV4-2 | CASSQDGERGSGELFF | TGTGCCAGCAGCCAAGATGGGGAGAGGGGGTCCGGGGAGCTGTTTTTT
TRBD1 | . | TRBJ1-1 | TRBV6-5 | CASRRGTVHFEAFF | TGTGCCAGCAGGAGAGGGACAGTACACTTTGAAGCTTTCTTT
TRBD1 | . | TRBJ1-2 | TRBV7-3 | CASSPGQGIVGYTF | TGTGCCAGCAGCCCGGGACAGGGGATAGTCGGCTACACCTTC
. | . | TRBJ2-1 | TRBV18 | CASSPGASYNEQFF | TGTGCCAGCTCACCGGGGGCCTCCTACAATGAGCAGTTCTTC
. | many | TRBJ2-1 | TRBV4-3 | CASSQDLGFSSYNEQFF | TGCGCCAGCAGCCAAGATCTAGGATTCAGCTCCTACAATGAGCAGTTCTTC
. | . | TRBJ2-7 | TRBV19 | CASQGSFYEQYF | TGTGCCTCACAGGGTTCCTTCTACGAGCAGTACTTC
TRBD2 | . | TRBJ2-1 | TRBV5-4 | CASTPGLAGDNEQFF | TGTGCCAGCACCCCTGGACTAGCGGGGGACAATGAGCAGTTCTTC
TRBD1 | . | TRBJ2-3 | TRBV7-8 | CASSLGLGQSTDTQYF | TGTGCCAGCAGCTTAGGGTTGGGACAGAGCACAGATACGCAGTATTTT
. | once | TRBJ1-1 | TRBV7-2 | CASSSSRLRTEAFF | TGTGCCAGCTCATCATCGCGGCTCAGAACTGAAGCTTTCTTT
. | few | TRBJ2-5 | TRBV7-3 | CASSLPGVGETQYF | TGTGCCAGCAGCTTACCAGGGGTGGGAGAGACCCAGTACTTC
. | . | TRBJ1-4 | TRBV5-1 | CASQMEGEKLFF | TGCGCCAGCCAGATGGAGGGTGAAAAACTGTTTTTT
. | . | TRBJ1-4 | TRBV7-9 | CASSRGTGTEKLFF | TGTGCCAGCAGCCGCGGGACCGGGACCGAAAAACTGTTTTTT
TRBD2 | . | TRBJ2-1 | TRBV18 | CASSPRTSGNEQFF | TGTGCCAGCTCACCTAGGACTAGTGGGAATGAGCAGTTCTTC
. | . | TRBJ1-1 | TRBV6-5 | CASSYGTKNTEAFF | TGTGCCAGCAGTTACGGGACAAAGAACACTGAAGCTTTCTTT